The 10 T cell receptor beta chains reported below all come from one sample, sequenced in a study of T cell changes during pregnancy in multiple sclerosis. Sequencing was performed with immunoSEQ multiplex PCR; in TCRdb, only in-frame clones are kept and a portion is missing. The sample has tens of thousands of clones, 92% seen once. The sample consisted of CD4+ T cells from peripheral blood mononuclear cells, taken after pregnancy. The receptor set was obtained from a female donor with multiple sclerosis, enrolled in a pregnancy study.

This clone was found a few times. The rearrangement links TRBV30 to TRBJ2-3, with 7 bases identical to TRBD2. V was pared by 5 bases and J by 6 bases, with 11 bases of the junction left unmatched. The CDR3 sequence is 14 residues long. Germline V gene sequence: CDR1 GTSNPN, CDR2 SVGIG (reference sequence). In DNA form, the CDR3 reads TGTGCCTGGTTTAAAGGGCGGGAGTTGGATACGCAGTATTTT. Its protein is CAWFKGRELDTQYF.

This chain joins TRBV7-9 and TRBJ2-7, with D possibly being TRBD2 (5 bases). CDR1 and CDR2 (germline): SEHNR, FQNEAQ (reference sequence). There are 16 residues in the CDR3. The V end lost 5 bases, the J end lost 2 bases, and 19 bases lay between the germline ends. CDR3 in DNA: TGTGCCAGCAGCCCCCTGACTGGCGGAGGAGCCTACGAGCAGTACTTC. Residues: CASSPLTGGGAYEQYF.

The V gene is TRBV13, the J gene TRBJ1-6; unclear D gene. CDR3 length equals 15 residues. Germline V gives CDR1 PRHDT, CDR2 FYEKMQ (reference sequence). The V end lost 6 bases, the J end lost 7 bases, and 16 bases lay between the germline ends. The CDR3 DNA sequence: TGTGCCAGCAGGGGAGCGATGGAGGAGAATTCACCCCTCCACTTT. It yields the protein CASRGAMEENSPLHF. The full variable domain, completed using reference TRBV13 and TRBJ1-6, is AAGVIQSPRHLIKEKRETATLKCYPIPRHDTVYWYQQGPGQDPQFLISFYEKMQSDKGSIPDRFSAQQFSDYHSELNMSSLELGDSALYFCASRGAMEENSPLHFGNGTRLTVT.

The gene calls are TRBV18 and TRBJ1-2; D possibly corresponds to TRBD1 (6 bases). The CDR3 extends over 12 amino acids. Trimming pared 6 bases from V and 4 bases from J, leaving 9 bases between. CDR1 is KGHSH and CDR2 is LQKENI in the germline V gene. The CDR3 reads CASSQGIYGYTF. The CDR3 region has the DNA TGTGCCAGCTCGCAGGGGATCTATGGCTACACCTTC.

The chain uses TRBV5-1 and TRBJ2-4; 7 bases map to TRBD1. V gave up 0 bases and J gave up 2 bases; unmatched junction bases: 5. The CDR3 consists of 16 residues. Germline CDR1 is SGHRS and CDR2 is YFSETQ. The DNA of the CDR3 is TGCGCCAGCAGCTTGGAAACGACAGGGCCCAAAAACATTCAGTACTTC. It translates to CASSLETTGPKNIQYF.

This clone came up once. This chain links TRBV18 with TRBJ2-5; D perhaps matches TRBD1 (6 bases). Between the trimmed V and J ends, which lost 1 base and 4 bases, there was a span of 7 bases. Germline V gives CDR1 KGHSH, CDR2 LQKENI. The CDR3 runs 13 residues. The CDR3 region has the DNA TGTGCCAGCTCACCACGAGGGGGAGAGACCCAGTACTTC. Translation: CASSPRGGETQYF. The whole variable domain, filled in from reference TRBV18 and TRBJ2-5, reads NAGVMQNPRHLVRRRGQEARLRCSPMKGHSHVYWYRQLPEEGLKFMVYLQKENIIDESGMPKERFSAEFPKEGPSILRIQQVVRGDSAAYFCASSPRGGETQYFGPGTRLLVL.

This chain connects TRBV10-3 to TRBJ2-5, with 7 nucleotides matching TRBD2. Trimming cost V 2 bases and J 3 bases; bases outside gene matches: 15. This CDR3 has 18 residues. The germline CDR1 and CDR2 sequences are ENHRY and SYGVKD. The CDR3 sequence is CAISEEVGLVDPKETQYF. CDR3 bases: TGTGCCATCAGTGAGGAGGTAGGACTAGTGGACCCGAAAGAGACCCAGTACTTC.

The chain couples TRBV6-1 to TRBJ1-5; D is undetermined. The germline gives CDR1 MNHNS, CDR2 SASEGT. V lost 0 bases to trimming and J lost 6 bases, with 15 bases between them. The CDR3 has 16 amino acids. This CDR3 is CASSEARLVYSQPQHF. For the CDR3, the DNA is TGTGCCAGCAGTGAAGCAAGATTGGTGTACTCTCAGCCCCAGCATTTT.

The chain links TRBV7-3 to TRBJ2-1; D perhaps matches TRBD2 (5 bases). The CDR3 consists of 15 residues. From germline, CDR1 is SGHTA and CDR2 FQGTGA. Trimming removed 3 bases from V and 3 bases from J, with 12 bases in between. DNA of the CDR3: TGTGCCAGCAGCTTGTGGGGTGGAGGCTACAATGAGCAGTTCTTC. This codes for CASSLWGGGYNEQFF. The full variable domain, rest sourced from reference TRBV7-3 and TRBJ2-1, is GAGVSQTPSNKVTEKGKYVELRCDPISGHTALYWYRQSLGQGPEFLIYFQGTGAADDSGLPNDRFFAVRPEGSVSTLKIQRTERGDSAVYLCASSLWGGGYNEQFFGPGTRLTVL.

This sequence joins TRBV18 and TRBJ2-6; no clear D. Per the germline V gene, CDR1 is KGHSH and CDR2 is LQKENI. This CDR3 comprises 14 residues. Between the trimmed V and J ends, which lost 6 bases and 0 bases, there was a span of 6 bases. The CDR3 sequence: CASSRVSGANVLTF. The CDR3 region has the DNA TGTGCCAGCTCCCGGGTCTCTGGGGCCAACGTCCTGACTTTC.